Listed below are T cell receptor beta chains from one sample, sequenced in a study of glioma-infiltrating T cells after dendritic cell vaccination. Generated by immunoSEQ multiplex PCR, the TCRdb table keeps only in-frame clones and is missing some. The sample records about 90,000 clones, roughly 84% being singletons. The source was blood, collected before dendritic cell vaccination. All receptors come from a human donor with glioblastoma. Both conserved end residues are part of each CDR3. The D gene is left open where the match is weak. The size of a clone is reported for some rows only, either as once, few or many, or as a class for expanded clones.

CASSTGGTTYEQYF,TGTGCCAGCTCAACGGGGGGGACCACCTACGAGCAGTACTTC,TRBV18,TRBJ2-7,NA,TRBD2
CATRGPDVDTQYF,TGTGCCACTAGGGGGCCGGACGTGGATACGCAGTATTTT,TRBV7-6,TRBJ2-3,NA,TRBD1
CASSVSPPGPLHF,TGTGCCAGCAGCGTCTCCCCGCCGGGTCCCCTCCACTTT,TRBV2,TRBJ1-6,NA,NA
CASSSGQGLNTGELFF,TGTGCCAGTAGCTCGGGACAGGGATTGAACACCGGGGAGCTGTTTTTT,TRBV5-4,TRBJ2-2,NA,TRBD1
CAITGQGVGNTEAFF,TGTGCCATTACAGGACAGGGGGTCGGGAACACTGAAGCTTTCTTT,TRBV6-6,TRBJ1-1,NA,TRBD1
CASSLRGNQPQHF,TGTGCCAGCAGCTTAAGGGGGAATCAGCCCCAGCATTTT,TRBV11-3,TRBJ1-5,NA,NA
CASSLFSETGVTGNTIYF,TGTGCCAGCAGCTTATTCTCCGAGACAGGAGTGACTGGAAACACCATATATTTT,TRBV7-2,TRBJ1-3,NA,NA
CASSLGAWDTEAFF,TGTGCCAGCAGCTTGGGGGCTTGGGACACTGAAGCTTTCTTT,TRBV11-2,TRBJ1-1,NA,NA
CASSGVSGGDTEAFF,TGTGCCAGCTCAGGTGTCTCAGGGGGCGACACTGAAGCTTTCTTT,TRBV18,TRBJ1-1,NA,TRBD1
CASSLDRVGTEAFF,TGTGCCAGCAGCCTAGACAGGGTGGGCACTGAAGCTTTCTTT,TRBV7-3,TRBJ1-1,NA,TRBD1
CASRAGPAGGNEQFF,TGCGCCAGTAGAGCGGGACCCGCAGGCGGCAATGAGCAGTTCTTC,TRBV10-1,TRBJ2-1,few,TRBD2
CASSQSLVGAVEQFF,TGTGCCAGCAGCCAATCCTTAGTGGGAGCAGTTGAGCAGTTCTTC,TRBV7-9,TRBJ2-1,NA,NA
CASSPYQETQYF,TGTGCCAGCAGCCCCTACCAAGAGACCCAGTACTTC,TRBV7-6,TRBJ2-5,NA,NA
CASSLGPGHQYEQYF,TGTGCCAGCAGCTTAGGTCCGGGACACCAATACGAGCAGTACTTC,TRBV7-2,TRBJ2-7,once,NA
CASSLGGEWVNTGELFF,TGTGCCAGCAGCTTAGGGGGGGAGTGGGTCAACACCGGGGAGCTGTTTTTT,TRBV7-2,TRBJ2-2,NA,NA
CASSLRTYSPLHF,TGTGCCAGCAGTTTAAGGACTTATTCACCCCTCCACTTT,TRBV27,TRBJ1-6,NA,NA
CASSPTLVADTQYF,TGTGCCAGCAGTCCCACCCTAGTTGCAGATACGCAGTATTTT,TRBV6-6,TRBJ2-3,NA,NA
CASSSGTAVFQYF,TGTGCCAGTAGTAGTGGGACAGCTGTGTTTCAGTACTTC,TRBV19,TRBJ2-5,NA,TRBD1
CASRQGLAFGDEQFF,TGCGCCAGCAGGCAGGGACTAGCATTTGGGGATGAGCAGTTCTTC,TRBV5-1,TRBJ2-1,few,TRBD2
CASSLGWASYEQYF,TGTGCCAGCAGCTTGGGTTGGGCCTCCTACGAGCAGTACTTC,TRBV5-8,TRBJ2-7,NA,NA
CASSSPAGFEKLFF,TGTGCCAGCAGCTCCCCGGCGGGCTTTGAAAAACTGTTTTTT,TRBV7-9,TRBJ1-4,NA,NA
CASSLTSGGMNEQFF,TGTGCCAGCAGCTTAACTAGCGGGGGGATGAATGAGCAGTTCTTC,TRBV5-4,TRBJ2-1,few,TRBD2
CASSLGSGRDTQYF,TGTGCCAGTAGTCTAGGTAGCGGGAGGGATACGCAGTATTTT,TRBV19,TRBJ2-3,once,TRBD2
CASSPRLAGPETQYF,TGCGCCAGCAGCCCCCGACTAGCGGGTCCGGAGACCCAGTACTTC,TRBV4-1,TRBJ2-5,NA,TRBD2
CASSTDLSSYEQYF,TGTGCCAGTAGTACGGACTTAAGCTCCTACGAGCAGTACTTC,TRBV19,TRBJ2-7,NA,NA
CASSLASSGRANEQFF,TGCGCCAGCAGCTTGGCTTCTAGCGGGAGGGCCAATGAGCAGTTCTTC,TRBV5-1,TRBJ2-1,NA,TRBD2
CASSLVPDRGYGYTF,TGCGCCAGCAGCTTGGTGCCGGACAGGGGTTATGGCTACACCTTC,TRBV5-1,TRBJ1-2,NA,TRBD1
CASGSGGVNTEAFF,TGTGCCAGCGGGTCCGGGGGGGTTAACACTGAAGCTTTCTTT,TRBV6-5,TRBJ1-1,NA,NA
CASSSTGLAGRWDEQFF,TGTGCCAGCAGCTCCACGGGACTAGCGGGGAGGTGGGATGAGCAGTTCTTC,TRBV7-8,TRBJ2-1,NA,TRBD2
CASSRGTGGRETQYF,TGCGCCAGCAGCAGGGGCACAGGGGGACGCGAGACCCAGTACTTC,TRBV5-1,TRBJ2-5,NA,TRBD1
CASSLVDSRWQYF,TGTGCCAGCAGCTTAGTCGACAGTCGTTGGCAGTACTTC,TRBV7-2,TRBJ2-7,NA,NA
CASRPGLGGPDTQYF,TGCGCCAGCAGACCAGGATTGGGAGGGCCAGATACGCAGTATTTT,TRBV5-1,TRBJ2-3,once,TRBD2
CASSSIRTPGELFF,TGTGCCAGCAGCTCAATACGGACACCCGGGGAGCTGTTTTTT,TRBV7-2,TRBJ2-2,NA,NA
CASRSGLLTSYEQYF,TGTGCCAGCAGATCGGGACTCCTAACCTCCTACGAGCAGTACTTC,TRBV6-5,TRBJ2-7,NA,NA
CASSEVSDTQYF,TGTGCCAGCAGTGAAGTTAGTGATACGCAGTATTTT,TRBV2,TRBJ2-3,NA,NA